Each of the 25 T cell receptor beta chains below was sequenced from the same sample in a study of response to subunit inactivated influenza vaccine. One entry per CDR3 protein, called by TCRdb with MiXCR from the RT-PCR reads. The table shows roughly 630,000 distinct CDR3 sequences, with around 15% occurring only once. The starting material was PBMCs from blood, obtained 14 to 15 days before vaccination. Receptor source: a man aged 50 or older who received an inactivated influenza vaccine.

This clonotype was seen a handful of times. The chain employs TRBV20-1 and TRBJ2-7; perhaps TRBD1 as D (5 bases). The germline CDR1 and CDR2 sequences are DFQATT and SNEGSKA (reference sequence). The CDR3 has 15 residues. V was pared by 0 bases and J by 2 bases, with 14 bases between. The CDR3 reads CSARDQGRATYEQYF. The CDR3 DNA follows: TGCAGTGCTAGAGATCAGGGTAGAGCTACCTACGAGCAGTACTTC.

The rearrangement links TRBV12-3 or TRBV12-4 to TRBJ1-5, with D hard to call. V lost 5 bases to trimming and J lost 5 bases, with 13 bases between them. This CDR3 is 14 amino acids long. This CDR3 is CASSPPPGYQPQHF. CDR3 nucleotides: TGTGCCAGCAGTCCCCCCCCGGGGTATCAGCCCCAGCATTTT.

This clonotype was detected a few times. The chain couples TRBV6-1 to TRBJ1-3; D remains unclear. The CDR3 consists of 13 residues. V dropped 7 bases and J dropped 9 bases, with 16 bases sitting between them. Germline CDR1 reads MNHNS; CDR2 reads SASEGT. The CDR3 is CASTTGRGGTIYF. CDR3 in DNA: TGTGCCAGCACCACCGGGCGGGGAGGCACCATATATTTT.

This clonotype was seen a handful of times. The CDR3 DNA is TGTGCCAGCAGCGTGGGACTAGCGGGAGGAATGGGCAATGAGCAGTTCTTC. It translates to CASSVGLAGGMGNEQFF. The chain recombines TRBV7-2 with TRBJ2-1, with TRBD2 identical over 15 bases. The CDR3 sequence is 17 residues long. Germline V gene lookup returns CDR1 SGHTA and CDR2 FQGNSA. The V gene end was trimmed by 5 bases and the J gene end by 6 bases; junction bases not matched to a gene: 8.

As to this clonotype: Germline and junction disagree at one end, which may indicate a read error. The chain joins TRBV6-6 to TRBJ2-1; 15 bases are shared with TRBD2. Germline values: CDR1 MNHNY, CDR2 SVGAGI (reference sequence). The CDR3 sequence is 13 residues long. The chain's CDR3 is CASKGLAGGMGIF. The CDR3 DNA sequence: TGTGCCAGCAAGGGACTAGCGGGAGGAATGGGGATCTTC.

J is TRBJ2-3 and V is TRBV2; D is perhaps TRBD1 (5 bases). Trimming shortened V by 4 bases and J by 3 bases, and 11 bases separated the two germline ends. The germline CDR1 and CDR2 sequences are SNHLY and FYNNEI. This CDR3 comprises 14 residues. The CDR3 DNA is TGTGCCAGCAGTGCTTTGGCAGGGACAGATACGCAGTATTTT. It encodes CASSALAGTDTQYF.

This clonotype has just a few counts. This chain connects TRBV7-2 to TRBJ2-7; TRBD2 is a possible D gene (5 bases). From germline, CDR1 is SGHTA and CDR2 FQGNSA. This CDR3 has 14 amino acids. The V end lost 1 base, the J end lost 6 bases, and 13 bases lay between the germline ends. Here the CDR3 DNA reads TGTGCCAGCAGCTTAGTAGCCAGTCGGGGCGAGCAGTACTTC. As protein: CASSLVASRGEQYF.

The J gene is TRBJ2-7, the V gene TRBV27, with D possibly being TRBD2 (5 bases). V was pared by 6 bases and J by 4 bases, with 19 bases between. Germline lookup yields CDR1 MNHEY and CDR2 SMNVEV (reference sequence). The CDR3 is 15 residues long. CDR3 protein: CASSSSRDRYYEQYF. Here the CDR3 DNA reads TGTGCCAGCAGCAGCAGCCGGGATAGATATTACGAGCAGTACTTC.

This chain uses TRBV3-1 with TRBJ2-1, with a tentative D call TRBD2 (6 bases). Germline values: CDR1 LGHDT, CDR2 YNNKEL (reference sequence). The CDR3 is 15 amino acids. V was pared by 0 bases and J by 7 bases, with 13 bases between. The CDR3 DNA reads TGTGCCAGCAGCCAAGAGGTCTACCGGGAGAATGAGCAGTTCTTC. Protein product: CASSQEVYRENEQFF.

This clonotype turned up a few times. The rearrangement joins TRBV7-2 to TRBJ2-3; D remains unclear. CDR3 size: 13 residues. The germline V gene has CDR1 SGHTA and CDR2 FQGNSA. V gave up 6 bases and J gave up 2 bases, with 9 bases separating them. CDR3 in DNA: TGTGCCAGCAGTTCGGGCGTCACAGATACGCAGTATTTT. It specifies CASSSGVTDTQYF.

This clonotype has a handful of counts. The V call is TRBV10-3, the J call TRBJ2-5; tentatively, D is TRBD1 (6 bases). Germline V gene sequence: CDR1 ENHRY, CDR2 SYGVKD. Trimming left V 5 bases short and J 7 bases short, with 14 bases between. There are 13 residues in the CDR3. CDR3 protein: CAISPQGPATQYF. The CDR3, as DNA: TGTGCCATCAGTCCACAGGGTCCGGCGACCCAGTACTTC.

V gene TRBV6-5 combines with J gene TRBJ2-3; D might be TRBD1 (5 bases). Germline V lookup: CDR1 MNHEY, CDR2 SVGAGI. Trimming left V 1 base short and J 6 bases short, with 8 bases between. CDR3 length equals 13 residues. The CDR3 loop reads CASSYFSGDTQYF. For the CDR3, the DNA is TGTGCCAGCAGTTACTTCTCAGGGGATACGCAGTATTTT.

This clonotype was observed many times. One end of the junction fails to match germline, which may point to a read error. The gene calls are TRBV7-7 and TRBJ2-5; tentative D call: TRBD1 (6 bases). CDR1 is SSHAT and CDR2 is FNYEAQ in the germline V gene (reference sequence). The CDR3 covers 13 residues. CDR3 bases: TGTGCTAGCAGCATGGACAGACAAGAGACCCAGTACTTC. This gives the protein CASSMDRQETQYF.

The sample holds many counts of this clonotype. The CDR3 DNA reads as TGTGCCAGCAGCTTTGGTCCTGGAAACACCATATATTTT. Its translation is CASSFGPGNTIYF. The chain is built from TRBV5-5 and TRBJ1-3, with unresolved D. In germline, CDR1 is SGHKS, CDR2 YYEKEE (reference sequence). Trimming pared 2 bases from V and 2 bases from J, leaving 5 bases between. The CDR3 loop spans 13 amino acids.

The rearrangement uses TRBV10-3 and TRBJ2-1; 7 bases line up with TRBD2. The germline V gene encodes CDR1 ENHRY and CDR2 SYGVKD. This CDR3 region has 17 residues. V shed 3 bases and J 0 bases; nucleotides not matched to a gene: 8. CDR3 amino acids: CAISDISGLSSYNEQFF. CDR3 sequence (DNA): TGTGCCATCAGTGATATTAGCGGGCTCAGCTCCTACAATGAGCAGTTCTTC.

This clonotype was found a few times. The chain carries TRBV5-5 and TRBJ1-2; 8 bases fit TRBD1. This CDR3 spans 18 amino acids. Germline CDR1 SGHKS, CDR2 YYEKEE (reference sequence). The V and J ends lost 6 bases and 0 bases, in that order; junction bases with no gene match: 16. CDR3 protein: CASINYPPTGASNYGYTF. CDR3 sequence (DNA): TGTGCCAGCATCAACTACCCCCCGACAGGGGCGTCTAACTATGGCTACACCTTC.

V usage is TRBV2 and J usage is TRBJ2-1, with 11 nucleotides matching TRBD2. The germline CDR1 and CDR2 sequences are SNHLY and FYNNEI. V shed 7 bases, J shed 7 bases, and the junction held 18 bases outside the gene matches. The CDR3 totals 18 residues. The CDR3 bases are TGTGCCAGCAACACACACTTCGTAGCGGGGGGGCCCTGGAATGAGCAGTTCTTC. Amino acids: CASNTHFVAGGPWNEQFF.

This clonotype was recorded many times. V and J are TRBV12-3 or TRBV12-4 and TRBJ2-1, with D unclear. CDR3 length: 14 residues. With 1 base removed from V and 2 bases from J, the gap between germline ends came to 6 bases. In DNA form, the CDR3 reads TGTGCCAGCAGTTTAGGAAGCCCCTACAATGAGCAGTTCTTC. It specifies CASSLGSPYNEQFF.

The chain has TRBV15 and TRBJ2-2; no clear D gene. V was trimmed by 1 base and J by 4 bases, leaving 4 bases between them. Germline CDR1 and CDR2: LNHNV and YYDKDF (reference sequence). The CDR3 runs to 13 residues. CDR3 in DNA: TGTGCCACCAGCAGAGCCTTCACCGGGGAGCTGTTTTTT. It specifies CATSRAFTGELFF.

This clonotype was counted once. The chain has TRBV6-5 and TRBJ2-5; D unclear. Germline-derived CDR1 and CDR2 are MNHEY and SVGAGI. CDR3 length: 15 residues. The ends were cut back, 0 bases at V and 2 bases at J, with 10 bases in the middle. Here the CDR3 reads CASSYSNGPQETQYF. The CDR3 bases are TGTGCCAGCAGTTACTCGAACGGGCCGCAAGAGACCCAGTACTTC.

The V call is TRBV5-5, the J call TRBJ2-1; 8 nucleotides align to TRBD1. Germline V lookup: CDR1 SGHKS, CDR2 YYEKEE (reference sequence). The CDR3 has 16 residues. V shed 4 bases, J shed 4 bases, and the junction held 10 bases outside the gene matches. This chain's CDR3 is CASSSPGQAAYNEQFF. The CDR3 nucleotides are TGTGCCAGCAGCAGCCCGGGACAGGCAGCTTACAATGAGCAGTTCTTC. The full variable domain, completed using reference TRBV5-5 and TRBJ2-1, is DAGVTQSPTHLIKTRGQQVTLRCSPISGHKSVSWYQQVLGQGPQFIFQYYEKEERGRGNFPDRFSARQFPNYSSELNVNALLLGDSALYLCASSSPGQAAYNEQFFGPGTRLTVL.

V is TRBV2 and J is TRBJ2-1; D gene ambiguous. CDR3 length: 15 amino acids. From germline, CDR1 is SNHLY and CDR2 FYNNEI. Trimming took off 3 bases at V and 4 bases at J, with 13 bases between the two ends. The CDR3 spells CASSEGSRGYNEQFF. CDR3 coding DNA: TGTGCCAGCAGTGAGGGGTCTCGCGGATACAATGAGCAGTTCTTC.

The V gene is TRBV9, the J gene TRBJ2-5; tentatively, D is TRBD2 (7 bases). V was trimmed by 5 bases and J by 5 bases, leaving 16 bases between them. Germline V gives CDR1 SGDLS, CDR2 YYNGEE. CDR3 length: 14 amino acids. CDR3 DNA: TGTGCCAGCAGTGCGGGGGCCCGGGAGGAGACCCAGTACTTC. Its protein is CASSAGAREETQYF.

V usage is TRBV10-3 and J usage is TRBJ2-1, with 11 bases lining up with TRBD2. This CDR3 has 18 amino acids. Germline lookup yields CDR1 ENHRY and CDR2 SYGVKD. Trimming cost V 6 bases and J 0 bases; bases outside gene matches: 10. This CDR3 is CAIRELPLAGDSYNEQFF. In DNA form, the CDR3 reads TGTGCCATCAGAGAACTCCCACTAGCGGGAGACTCCTACAATGAGCAGTTCTTC.

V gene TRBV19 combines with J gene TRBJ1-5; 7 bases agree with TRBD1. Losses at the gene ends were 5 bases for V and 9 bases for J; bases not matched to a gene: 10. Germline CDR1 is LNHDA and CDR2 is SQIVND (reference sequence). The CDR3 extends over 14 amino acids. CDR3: CASSDTGALTPQHF. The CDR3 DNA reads TGTGCCAGTAGTGACACAGGGGCCCTTACGCCCCAGCATTTT. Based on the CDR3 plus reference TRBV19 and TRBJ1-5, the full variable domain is DGGITQSPKYLFRKEGQNVTLSCEQNLNHDAMYWYRQDPGQGLRLIYYSQIVNDFQKGDIAEGYSVSREKKESFPLTVTSAQKNPTAFYLCASSDTGALTPQHFGDGTRLSIL.